This T cell receptor beta chain was obtained from a study of cytotoxic CD8 clonotypes in ibrutinib-treated CLL. Sequencing used immunoSEQ multiplex PCR; TCRdb keeps in-frame clones, though not all of them. This table has fewer than 90,000 clones, 85% to 90% appearing once. The CDR3 has 16 residues. V is TRBV21-1 and J is TRBJ2-1; the DNA was not used to check the table's D call, TRBD2. TRBV21-1 is a listed pseudogene. The sequence was collected from a human donor with chronic lymphocytic leukemia. Material: PBMCs, obtained before ibrutinib treatment. This chain's CDR3 is CASSKARGLGSNEQFF. The CDR3 DNA reads TGTGCCAGCAGCAAAGCAAGGGGACTAGGTTCAAATGAGCAGTTCTTC.